Listed below are T cell receptor beta chains from one sample, sequenced in a study of blood T cell repertoires in COVID-19. The table came from immunoSEQ multiplex PCR; TCRdb's copy has only in-frame clones and leaves some out. This table holds roughly 140,000 clones, 80% found once. Sequencing was carried out using peripheral blood. These receptors originate from a man between 65 and 80 years old who had recovered from COVID-19. CDR3s include the opening cysteine and the closing phenylalanine or tryptophan. The D gene is left open where the match is weak. Some rows mark clone size as missing; the rest say once, few, many or name a class of expanded clone.

>TRBJ2-5|TRBV5-1|-|-
CASSPGTTQETQYF
TGCGCCAGCAGCCCAGGGACAACTCAAGAGACCCAGTACTTC
>TRBJ2-2|TRBV6-6|-|TRBD1
CASSLHGRDRGWIGELFF
TGTGCCAGCAGTCTCCATGGCCGGGACAGGGGGTGGATCGGGGAGCTGTTTTTT
>TRBJ2-7|TRBV14|once|-
CASSQGSTGYEQYF
TGTGCCAGCAGCCAAGGGAGTACGGGCTACGAGCAGTACTTC
>TRBJ2-7|TRBV18|-|TRBD2
CASSETSGRDEQYF
TGTGCCAGCTCAGAGACTAGCGGGAGGGACGAGCAGTACTTC
>TRBJ2-5|TRBV5-1|once|-
CASNLGTHKETQYF
TGCGCCAGCAACTTGGGGACTCATAAAGAGACCCAGTACTTC
>TRBJ2-1|TRBV14|-|TRBD1
CASSQDLGQGTVEQFF
TGTGCCAGCAGCCAAGATTTGGGACAGGGTACGGTTGAGCAGTTCTTC
>TRBJ2-3|TRBV7-2|-|-
CASSFQRSGDTQYF
TGTGCCAGCAGCTTTCAGCGGTCTGGAGATACGCAGTATTTT
>TRBJ2-7|TRBV6-5|-|TRBD2
CASSRLAGVTEQYF
TGTGCCAGCAGTCGACTAGCGGGAGTCACCGAGCAGTACTTC
>TRBJ2-7|TRBV9|-|TRBD2
CASSEDPRLAGADEQYF
TGTGCCAGCAGTGAAGATCCCCGACTAGCGGGAGCGGACGAGCAGTACTTC
>TRBJ1-1|TRBV30|-|-
CAWSAYRAEAFF
TGTGCCTGGAGTGCCTATCGAGCAGAAGCTTTCTTT
>TRBJ1-1|TRBV5-8|-|-
CASSSRGGNTEAFF
TGTGCCAGCAGCTCCCGGGGAGGAAACACTGAAGCTTTCTTT
>TRBJ2-1|TRBV5-1|-|TRBD2
CASRGAGDAYNEQFF
TGCGCCAGCAGGGGAGCGGGGGATGCCTACAATGAGCAGTTCTTC
>TRBJ2-7|TRBV24-1|-|-
CAAPRHRDPSYEQYF
TGTGCCGCCCCCCGGCACAGGGACCCATCCTACGAGCAGTACTTC
>TRBJ2-7|TRBV10-3|-|-
CAISDSNFGYEQYF
TGTGCCATCAGTGACTCGAACTTCGGTTACGAGCAGTACTTC
>TRBJ2-5|TRBV4-1|-|TRBD2
CASSPAVTSGGQETQYF
TGCGCCAGCAGCCCAGCCGTCACTAGCGGAGGCCAAGAGACCCAGTACTTC
>TRBJ2-7|TRBV19|-|-
CASSMGEGGILPGPDEQYF
TGTGCCAGTAGTATGGGGGAGGGGGGTATCCTCCCGGGACCCGACGAGCAGTACTTC
>TRBJ2-5|TRBV11-2|-|-
CASSLQETQYF
TGTGCCAGCAGCCTTCAAGAGACCCAGTACTTC
>TRBJ1-5|TRBV6-2/TRBV6-3|-|-
CASSTGPAGPQHF
TGTGCCAGCAGCACCGGCCCGGCGGGGCCCCAGCATTTT